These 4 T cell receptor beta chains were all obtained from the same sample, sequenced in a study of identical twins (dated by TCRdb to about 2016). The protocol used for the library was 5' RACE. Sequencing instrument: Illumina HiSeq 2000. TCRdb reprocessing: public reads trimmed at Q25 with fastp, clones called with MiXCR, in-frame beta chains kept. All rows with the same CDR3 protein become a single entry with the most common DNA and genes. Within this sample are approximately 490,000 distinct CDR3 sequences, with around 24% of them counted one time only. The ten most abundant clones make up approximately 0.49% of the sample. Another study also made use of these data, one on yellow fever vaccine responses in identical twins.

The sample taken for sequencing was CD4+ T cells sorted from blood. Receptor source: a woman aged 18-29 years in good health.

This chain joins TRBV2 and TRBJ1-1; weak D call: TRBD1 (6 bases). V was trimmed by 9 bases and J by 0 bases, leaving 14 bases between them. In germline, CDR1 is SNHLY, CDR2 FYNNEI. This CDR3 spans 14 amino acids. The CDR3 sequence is CASVQGLLNTEAFF. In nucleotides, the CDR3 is TGTGCCAGTGTACAGGGCCTATTGAACACTGAAGCTTTCTTT.

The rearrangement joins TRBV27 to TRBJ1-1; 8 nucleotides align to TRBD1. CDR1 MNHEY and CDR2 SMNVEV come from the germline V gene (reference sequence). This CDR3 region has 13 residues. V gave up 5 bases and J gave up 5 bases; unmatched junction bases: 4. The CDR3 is CASSLRGQTEAFF. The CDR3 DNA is TGTGCCAGCAGTCTCAGGGGGCAAACTGAAGCTTTCTTT.

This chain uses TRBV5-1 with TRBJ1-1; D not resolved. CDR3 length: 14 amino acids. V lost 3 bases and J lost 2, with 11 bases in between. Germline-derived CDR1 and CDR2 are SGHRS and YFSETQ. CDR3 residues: CASSSYQKNTEAFF. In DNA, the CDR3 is TGCGCCAGCAGCTCCTACCAGAAAAACACTGAAGCTTTCTTT. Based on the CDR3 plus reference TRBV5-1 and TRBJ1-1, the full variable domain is KAGVTQTPRYLIKTRGQQVTLSCSPISGHRSVSWYQQTPGQGLQFLFEYFSETQRNKGNFPGRFSGRQFSNSRSEMNVSTLELGDSALYLCASSSYQKNTEAFFGQGTRLTVV.

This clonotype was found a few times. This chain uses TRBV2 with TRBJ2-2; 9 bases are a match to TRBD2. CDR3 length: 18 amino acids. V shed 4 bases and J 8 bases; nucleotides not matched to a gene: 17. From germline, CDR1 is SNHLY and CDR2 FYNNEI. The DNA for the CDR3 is TGTGCCAGCAGTGGACGGAGGGGTAGCGGGAGCTCCACGGGGGAGCTGTTTTTT. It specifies CASSGRRGSGSSTGELFF.